This T cell receptor beta chain was sequenced during a study of T cell responses to AZD1222 COVID-19 vaccine. Study-level findings and limits: Spike-specific TCR repertoires showed rising breadth and depth after two AZD1222 doses. Spike was spanned by vaccine-associated CD4 TCRs, with dominance at 160-218 and 743-854.

Turning to this clone: The target antigen is unknown.

Deletions cut 1 base from V and 9 bases from J, with 25 bases between. CDR1 and CDR2 from the germline V gene are MDHEN and SYDVKM. The length of the CDR3 is 18 residues. Sequencing used immunoSEQ multiplex PCR; TCRdb keeps in-frame clones, though not all of them. The sample records fewer than 100,000 clones, roughly 89% being singletons. Second doses were pooled across both intervals (about 4 or about 12 weeks). The sample here was peripheral blood, taken 28 days after the second AZD1222 dose. The gene calls are TRBV28 and TRBJ2-1; D is perhaps TRBD2 (5 bases). This sequence was found in an adult who received the AZD1222 COVID-19 vaccine. CDR3 in DNA: TGTGCCAGCAGTTTATCTTTGGGTAGTGAGAGGCCGGGAAGTGAGCAGTTCTTC. This sequence encodes CASSLSLGSERPGSEQFF.